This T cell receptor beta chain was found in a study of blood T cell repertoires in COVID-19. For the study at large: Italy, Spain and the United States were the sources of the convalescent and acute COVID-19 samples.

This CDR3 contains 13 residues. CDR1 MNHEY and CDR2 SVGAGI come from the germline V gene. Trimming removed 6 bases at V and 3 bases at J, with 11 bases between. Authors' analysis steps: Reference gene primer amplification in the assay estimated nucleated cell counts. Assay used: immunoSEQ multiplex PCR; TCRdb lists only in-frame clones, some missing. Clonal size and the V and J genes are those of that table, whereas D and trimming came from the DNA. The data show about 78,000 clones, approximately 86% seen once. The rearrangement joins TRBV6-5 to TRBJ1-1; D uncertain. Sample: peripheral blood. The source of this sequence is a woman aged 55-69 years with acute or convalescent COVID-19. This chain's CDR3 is CASSNREDTEAFF. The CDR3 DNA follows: TGTGCCAGCAGCAACCGGGAGGACACTGAAGCTTTCTTT.